Each of the 10 T cell receptor beta chains below was sequenced from the same sample in a study of early T cells in non-severe SARS-CoV-2 infection. Using its own MiXCR run on the 5' RACE reads, TCRdb lists one record per CDR3 protein. The sample lists about 50,000 distinct CDR3 sequences; almost 9.5% were seen once. The specimen was whole blood. These receptors all stem from an adult who was a healthcare worker with PCR-confirmed SARS-CoV-2 infection or an uninfected control (not recorded which).

This clonotype was picked up many times. The gene calls are TRBV24-1 and TRBJ2-1; TRBD2 matches 12 bases. Germline V gene sequence: CDR1 KGHDR, CDR2 SFDVKD. The CDR3 is 22 residues long. Trimming at V came to 2 bases and at J to 3 bases, leaving 19 bases not matched to a gene. This CDR3 reads CATSDSPRTSGTRNSIYNEQFF. CDR3 sequence (DNA): TGTGCCACCAGTGATTCGCCTAGGACTAGCGGGACCCGTAACTCAATCTACAATGAGCAGTTCTTC.

The CDR3 is CASSLSGQGSYQPQHF. As DNA, the CDR3 is TGTGCCAGCAGCTTAAGCGGACAGGGGAGTTATCAGCCCCAGCATTTT. The chain has TRBV7-8 and TRBJ1-5; 9 bases are shared with TRBD1. Germline CDR1 reads SGHVS; CDR2 reads FQNEAQ. This CDR3 has 16 amino acids. Unmatched junction bases numbered 7, after V lost 2 bases and J lost 5 bases. Full variable domain (missing parts from reference TRBV7-8 and TRBJ1-5): GAGVSQSPRYKVAKRGQDVALRCDPISGHVSLFWYQQALGQGPEFLTYFQNEAQLDKSGLPSDRFFAERPEGSVSTLKIQRTQQEDSAVYLCASSLSGQGSYQPQHFGDGTRLSIL.

This clonotype was picked up many times. This chain connects TRBV5-5 to TRBJ2-7; D is perhaps TRBD1 (5 bases). CDR1 is SGHKS, CDR2 YYEKEE, per germline (reference sequence). This CDR3 has 15 residues. With 4 bases removed from V and 6 bases from J, the gap between germline ends came to 20 bases. The CDR3 DNA reads as TGTGCCAGCAGCCAACCGACAGTCCTCCCCCCCGAGCAGTACTTC. Protein: CASSQPTVLPPEQYF.

This clonotype has a count of ten or more. The chain joins TRBV29-1 to TRBJ2-2, with 9 positions matching TRBD2. The ends lost 4 bases at V and 4 bases at J; junction bases unmatched: 7. Germline V lookup: CDR1 SQVTM, CDR2 ANQGSEA. The CDR3 consists of 15 residues. CDR3 sequence: CSVARSSGGTGELFF. The DNA for the CDR3 is TGCAGCGTTGCCCGGAGTAGCGGGGGCACCGGGGAGCTGTTTTTT.

In its sample, this clonotype was seen many times. The chain carries TRBV4-2 and TRBJ1-4; a weak D match, TRBD1 (5 bases). Trimming took off 3 bases at V and 4 bases at J, with 15 bases between the two ends. The germline V gene has CDR1 LGHNA and CDR2 YNFKEQ. The CDR3 spans 16 residues. The CDR3 spells CASSQGDDGDNEKLFF. The CDR3 DNA reads TGTGCCAGCAGCCAGGGGGACGATGGGGATAATGAAAAACTGTTTTTT.

The gene calls are TRBV11-2 and TRBJ1-4; a weak D match, TRBD1 (6 bases). V was cut by 4 bases and J by 8 bases, with 11 bases left in between. Per the germline V gene, CDR1 is SGHAT and CDR2 is FQNNGV. CDR3 length: 13 amino acids. The CDR3 spells CASSSSDREKLFF. CDR3 nucleotides: TGTGCCAGCAGCTCCTCCGACAGGGAAAAACTGTTTTTT.

This clonotype has at least ten counts. The chain employs TRBV29-1 and TRBJ2-1; 7 bases are shared with TRBD2. Germline CDR1 is SQVTM and CDR2 is ANQGSEA. The CDR3 has 16 amino acids. V lost 8 bases and J lost 4; bases outside the gene matches: 17. CDR3 sequence: CSLSTQSSGIYNEQFF. As DNA, the CDR3 is TGCAGCCTTAGCACGCAGTCTAGCGGTATATACAATGAGCAGTTCTTC.

This chain links TRBV7-6 with TRBJ2-7; 11 bases are a match to TRBD2. CDR3 length: 17 amino acids. V was pared by 1 base and J by 4 bases, with 9 bases of the junction left unmatched. Germline V CDR1 and CDR2: SGHVS, FNYEAQ. This CDR3 reads CASSLGVRGLAEYEQYF. For the CDR3, the DNA is TGTGCCAGCAGCTTAGGTGTTCGGGGACTAGCGGAATACGAGCAGTACTTC.

This clonotype occurred a few times. V usage is TRBV5-1 and J usage is TRBJ2-7; D is possibly TRBD2 (5 bases). CDR3 length equals 16 residues. The V gene's germline CDR1 is SGHRS and CDR2 YFSETQ. V shed 2 bases and J shed 6 bases, with 21 bases lying between them. The CDR3 sequence: CASSLQTGSGLGEQYF. The CDR3 region has the DNA TGCGCCAGCAGCTTACAAACGGGGTCAGGCTTGGGCGAGCAGTACTTC.

This clonotype showed up many times. The chain is built from TRBV29-1 and TRBJ2-1, with TRBD1 matching 8 bases. With V trimmed by 2 bases and J by 10 bases, 7 bases remained unmatched. Germline CDR1 SQVTM, CDR2 ANQGSEA. The CDR3 consists of 13 residues. The CDR3, as DNA: TGCAGCGTTGAATCCTACAGGGGGAACGAGCAGTTCTTC. It is translated as CSVESYRGNEQFF.